This is a list of T cell receptor beta chains from one sample in a study of beta chain features in type 1 diabetes. Sequencing used immunoSEQ multiplex PCR; TCRdb keeps in-frame clones, though not all of them. The table shows 200,000 to 300,000 clones, with roughly 22% occurring only once. Specimen: naive CD4+ T cells from blood. The receptors stem from a woman aged 40 to 50 with type 1 diabetes. The CDR3 runs from the conserved cysteine through the conserved F or W. Fields, in order: D gene, V gene, J gene, clone size, CDR3 protein, CDR3 DNA. D genes are given only for firm matches. Only some rows state a clone size, as once, few, many or a class for expanded clones.

>TRBD1|TRBV5-1|TRBJ1-2|few
CASSLETGNYGYTF
TGCGCCAGCAGCTTGGAGACAGGGAACTATGGCTACACCTTC
>.|TRBV29-1|TRBJ1-5|.
CSVRQNSNQPQHF
TGCAGCGTTCGACAGAATAGCAATCAGCCCCAGCATTTT
>.|TRBV18|TRBJ1-1|.
CASSPSSNTEAFF
TGTGCCAGCTCACCGAGCTCGAACACTGAAGCTTTCTTT
>TRBD1|TRBV19|TRBJ2-7|few
CASTGGRGEQYF
TGTGCCAGTACAGGGGGCAGAGGCGAGCAGTACTTC
>TRBD1|TRBV9|TRBJ2-7|.
CASSVTGTGPYEQYF
TGTGCCAGCAGCGTTACCGGGACAGGTCCCTACGAGCAGTACTTC
>TRBD1|TRBV29-1|TRBJ1-2|.
CSATGTARGANYGYTF
TGCAGCGCCACGGGGACAGCCCGGGGAGCTAACTATGGCTACACCTTC
>.|TRBV28|TRBJ2-6|once
CASSPPGSGANVLTF
TGTGCCAGCAGCCCGCCAGGGTCTGGGGCCAACGTCCTGACTTTC
>.|TRBV11-2|TRBJ2-2|few
CASSHGLINTGELFF
TGTGCCAGCAGCCACGGACTGATTAACACCGGGGAGCTGTTTTTT
>.|TRBV4-3|TRBJ2-1|few
CASSQEGGKRNEQFF
TGCGCCAGCAGCCAAGAAGGCGGGAAAAGGAATGAGCAGTTCTTC
>TRBD2|TRBV29-1|TRBJ2-1|.
CSVLAGAVYNEQFF
TGCAGCGTCTTAGCGGGAGCAGTCTACAATGAGCAGTTCTTC
>.|TRBV18|TRBJ1-5|few
CASSPTDSPLTPQHF
TGTGCCAGCTCACCGACGGACAGTCCCCTTACCCCCCAGCATTTT
>.|TRBV7-2|TRBJ1-1|.
CASSLGSYMNTEAFF
TGTGCCAGCAGCTTAGGCAGTTACATGAACACTGAAGCTTTCTTT
>.|TRBV28|TRBJ1-1|.
CASRTFAGIDTEAFF
TGTGCCAGCAGAACCTTCGCGGGGATCGACACTGAAGCTTTCTTT
>TRBD1|TRBV9|TRBJ1-1|.
CASSVSPGGEGEAFF
TGTGCCAGCAGCGTATCCCCAGGGGGCGAAGGTGAAGCTTTCTTT
>TRBD1|TRBV6-5|TRBJ2-7|.
CASSYSRDSSYEQYF
TGTGCCAGCAGTTACTCTAGGGACAGCTCCTACGAGCAGTACTTC
>.|TRBV6-5|TRBJ2-4|few
CASRTTVNSPHIQYF
TGTGCCAGCAGGACGACAGTTAATTCCCCGCACATTCAGTACTTC
>TRBD1|TRBV6-5|TRBJ2-7|few
CASRYRPTGGYEQYF
TGTGCCAGCAGGTACCGCCCGACAGGGGGCTACGAGCAGTACTTC
>.|TRBV18|TRBJ1-2|few
CASSPTASNYGYTF
TGTGCCAGCTCACCGACAGCTTCTAACTATGGCTACACCTTC
>TRBD1|TRBV5-4|TRBJ1-2|few
CASSFGTAAYGYTF
TGTGCCAGCAGCTTTGGGACAGCGGCTTATGGCTACACCTTC
>TRBD2|TRBV7-2|TRBJ2-1|.
CASSPGRGREQFF
TGTGCCAGCAGCCCTGGGAGGGGCCGAGAGCAGTTCTTC
>TRBD1|TRBV5-1|TRBJ2-5|few
CASSEGQDLEQYF
TGCGCCAGCAGCGAAGGACAGGACTTGGAGCAGTACTTC
>TRBD1|TRBV29-1|TRBJ2-7|few
CSVAGTGGFEQYF
TGCAGCGTCGCCGGGACAGGGGGGTTCGAGCAGTACTTC
>.|TRBV28|TRBJ1-1|.
CASRGLGTEAFF
TGTGCCAGCAGGGGGCTGGGCACTGAAGCTTTCTTT
>.|TRBV11-3|TRBJ2-1|few
CASSTGIHEQFF
TGTGCCAGCAGCACAGGCATCCATGAGCAGTTCTTC
>TRBD2|TRBV9|TRBJ2-1|few
CASSVGGRALENEQFF
TGTGCCAGCAGCGTAGGCGGGAGGGCCTTGGAAAATGAGCAGTTCTTC
>TRBD1|TRBV29-1|TRBJ1-1|.
CSEQGQGNTEAFF
TGCAGCGAACAGGGGCAAGGGAACACTGAAGCTTTCTTT
>TRBD1|TRBV9|TRBJ1-6|few
CASSVGGTGGSPLHF
TGTGCCAGCAGCGTAGGAGGGACAGGGGGTTCACCCCTCCACTTT
>TRBD2|TRBV29-1|TRBJ2-1|.
CSVEGGTSGRVQFF
TGCAGCGTTGAAGGGGGGACTAGCGGGAGGGTGCAGTTCTTC
>.|TRBV25-1|TRBJ2-4|.
CASSVGAGVVNIQYF
TGTGCCAGCAGTGTAGGGGCCGGCGTGGTAAACATTCAGTACTTC
>.|TRBV4-3|TRBJ1-2|few
CASSHPRGGNYGYTF
TGCGCCAGCAGCCACCCTCGGGGGGGCAACTATGGCTACACCTTC
>.|TRBV4-3|TRBJ2-1|.
CASSQVRVSEQFF
TGCGCCAGCAGCCAAGTGAGGGTGTCTGAGCAGTTCTTC
>TRBD2|TRBV7-2|TRBJ2-3|.
CASSRTSGRADTQYF
TGTGCCAGCAGTCGAACTAGCGGGAGGGCAGATACGCAGTATTTT
>.|TRBV5-6|TRBJ2-5|.
CASSLYETQYF
TGTGCCAGCAGCTTGTATGAGACCCAGTACTTC
>TRBD1|TRBV6-5|TRBJ1-1|.
CASSSYRGTEAFF
TGTGCCAGCAGTTCGTACAGGGGCACTGAAGCTTTCTTT
>.|TRBV19|TRBJ1-2|.
CASSIGGNYGYTF
TGTGCCAGTAGTATCGGAGGGAACTATGGCTACACCTTC
>TRBD2|TRBV28|TRBJ2-1|.
CAIQLADSYNEQFF
TGTGCCATCCAACTAGCGGACTCCTACAATGAGCAGTTCTTC
>.|TRBV29-1|TRBJ1-5|.
CSVGSRGQPQHF
TGCAGCGTCGGGTCCAGGGGTCAGCCCCAGCATTTT
>.|TRBV6-5|TRBJ1-5|few
CASRSDSNQPQHF
TGTGCCAGCAGGAGCGATAGCAATCAGCCCCAGCATTTT
>TRBD2|TRBV25-1|TRBJ2-1|.
CASSRLAGAYNEQFF
TGTGCCAGCAGTCGACTAGCGGGAGCCTACAATGAGCAGTTCTTC
>.|TRBV2|TRBJ1-5|.
CASVGSYDQPQHF
TGTGCCTCTGTCGGGAGTTACGATCAGCCCCAGCATTTT
>.|TRBV30|TRBJ1-1|.
CALRLQGNTEAFF
TGTGCCCTGCGCCTACAGGGGAACACTGAAGCTTTCTTT
>.|TRBV30|TRBJ1-4|.
CAWSFQGLREKLFF
TGTGCCTGGAGTTTCCAGGGTCTCCGGGAAAAACTGTTTTTT
>.|TRBV5-1|TRBJ1-1|.
CASSLGPEGVNTEAFF
TGCGCCAGCAGCTTGGGCCCCGAAGGGGTGAACACTGAAGCTTTCTTT
>.|TRBV9|TRBJ2-1|few
CASSHSRGSYNEQFF
TGTGCCAGCAGCCACTCCCGAGGCAGCTACAATGAGCAGTTCTTC
>TRBD2|TRBV9|TRBJ2-3|.
CASSEALAEGQDTQYF
TGTGCCAGCAGCGAAGCCCTAGCGGAGGGGCAAGATACGCAGTATTTT
>TRBD1|TRBV5-4|TRBJ2-7|few
CASSRTGPYEQYF
TGTGCCAGCAGTCGGACAGGGCCCTACGAGCAGTACTTC
>.|TRBV5-4|TRBJ1-1|few
CASSLQGGTEAFF
TGTGCCAGCAGCTTGCAGGGAGGTACTGAAGCTTTCTTT
>TRBD1|TRBV7-9|TRBJ1-4|few
CASSLALQGDEKLFF
TGTGCCAGCAGCTTAGCCCTGCAGGGGGATGAAAAACTGTTTTTT
>TRBD1|TRBV6-5|TRBJ2-5|.
CASRISGGGETQYF
TGTGCCAGCAGGATCTCAGGGGGTGGTGAGACCCAGTACTTC
>TRBD1|TRBV30|TRBJ1-5|.
CAWSGGQGGNQPQHF
TGTGCCTGGAGTGGAGGACAGGGAGGCAATCAGCCCCAGCATTTT
>TRBD1|TRBV6-5|TRBJ2-5|few
CASSPPGRDRETQYF
TGTGCCAGCAGTCCGCCCGGCCGGGACAGAGAGACCCAGTACTTC
>.|TRBV4-3|TRBJ1-6|.
CASSQDRGSSYNSPLHF
TGCGCCAGCAGCCAAGATAGGGGCTCCTCCTATAATTCACCCCTCCACTTT
>TRBD1|TRBV19|TRBJ2-2|.
CASRRGQAGSGELFF
TGTGCCAGTAGACGCGGACAGGCAGGTTCCGGGGAGCTGTTTTTT
>.|TRBV28|TRBJ2-3|few
CASNGTPSTDTQYF
TGTGCCAGCAATGGGACTCCAAGCACAGATACGCAGTATTTT
>.|TRBV18|TRBJ2-5|few
CASSPPHGVRGETQYF
TGTGCCAGCTCACCACCCCACGGAGTCAGGGGAGAGACCCAGTACTTC
>.|TRBV25-1|TRBJ2-5|.
CASSDAGHETQYF
TGTGCCAGCAGTGACGCGGGTCATGAGACCCAGTACTTC
>TRBD1|TRBV29-1|TRBJ2-7|.
CSVEEDRGEQYF
TGCAGCGTTGAAGAGGACAGGGGGGAACAGTACTTC
>TRBD1|TRBV5-4|TRBJ1-6|.
CASSAGQGPPNSPLHF
TGTGCCAGCAGCGCGGGACAGGGGCCCCCTAATTCACCCCTCCACTTT
>.|TRBV6-1|TRBJ1-6|.
CASSEGGSAFYNSPLHF
TGTGCCAGCAGTGAAGGCGGGTCGGCCTTCTATAATTCACCCCTCCACTTT